This TCR beta chain was documented in a study of identical twins. The CDR3 totals 14 residues. The germline gives CDR1 SQVTM, CDR2 ANQGSEA. This clonotype was detected ten times or more. TCRdb passed the 5' RACE reads through MiXCR, listing each CDR3 protein once. The sample carries roughly 1,500,000 distinct CDR3 sequences, more than 30% recorded once. V is TRBV29-1 and J is TRBJ1-2, with a tentative D call TRBD1 (5 bases). The receptor was derived from a newborn girl in good health. The sequencing sample was made of cord blood. CDR3 nucleotides: TGCATAACCTCCACAGGAGCCACTAACTATGGCTACACCTTC. It specifies CITSTGATNYGYTF.